This TCR beta chain was captured by sequencing in a study of CD8 T cells in ankylosing spondylitis. General study findings and limits: Several of the motif variants were reported before in synovial fluid and blood from reactive arthritis. Apparently characteristic of ankylosing spondylitis blood was a TCR beta motif (roughly eight highly homologous variants). Clones linked to the disease showed a CD8+ phenotype. They occurred at relatively low frequencies in peripheral blood.

MiXCR was run by TCRdb on the 5' RACE reads, yielding one entry per CDR3 protein. The sample includes a few hundred thousand distinct CDR3 sequences, more than 9.5% of them seen just once. This clonotype was counted many times. Its antigen remains unknown. With 2 bases removed from V and 5 bases from J, the gap between germline ends came to 15 bases. Germline loops: CDR1 MNHEY, CDR2 SMNVEV (reference sequence). This CDR3 spans 16 amino acids. The sequenced sample consisted of blood, either unsorted or a sorted T cell fraction (not recorded which). The sequence was obtained from a male donor with ankylosing spondylitis. This chain links TRBV27 with TRBJ2-2; D may match TRBD1 or TRBD2 (6 bases each). The CDR3 sequence: CASSLVWGARTGELFF. In DNA, the CDR3 is TGTGCCAGCAGTTTAGTTTGGGGGGCCAGGACCGGGGAGCTGTTTTTT.